The clone carrying this T cell receptor (beta chain) was counted at least ten times. The data derive from a study of neurological immune-mediated disorders. Germline CDR1 reads SGHRS; CDR2 reads YFSETQ. Trimming shortened V by 4 bases and J by 6 bases, and 14 bases separated the two germline ends. CDR3 size: 14 residues. The cDNA was synthesized by means of template-switch 5'RACE, which was carried out with 10-nucleotide random UMIs. Sequencing of 15-18 subjects in each run yielded over 190 million TCR-beta sequences. MiXCR, applied by TCRdb to the 5' RACE reads, yields one record per CDR3 protein. The repertoire holds roughly 44,000 distinct CDR3 sequences, with 6% to 7% as singletons. The sorted libraries were made from some 960,000 CD4+ or CD8+ T cells.

This rearrangement joins TRBV5-1 to TRBJ2-1; no clear D. Sequencing was carried out using CD4+ T cells from blood. This TCR was recovered from a woman aged 40 to 55 in good health. The CDR3 DNA reads TGCGCCAGCAGCCCGGACGGATATCTCAATGAGCAGTTCTTC. Residues: CASSPDGYLNEQFF.